The 19 T cell receptor beta chains listed next were all sequenced from one sample in a study of cytomegalovirus exposure and HLA in healthy donors. The primer mix had 60 Vbeta and 13 Jbeta primers. TCRdb keeps only in-frame clones here, not all; method: immunoSEQ multiplex PCR. The table shows 100,000 to 140,000 clones, with roughly three quarters occurring only once. Specimen: PBMCs. The receptors shown here come from a man aged 18 to 29 in good health and CMV-seronegative.

As to this clone: Compared with germline, one end of the junction differs, possibly owing to a read error. The genes are TRBV7-9 and TRBJ2-5, with D perhaps TRBD1 (5 bases). Germline V gene sequence: CDR1 SEHNR, CDR2 FQNEAQ (reference sequence). The CDR3 covers 17 residues. For the CDR3, the DNA is TGTGCCAGCAGTCCAACATGGACAATAGGGATTCAAGTGACCCAGTACTTC. It codes for CASSPTWTIGIQVTQYF.

The chain employs TRBV10-1 and TRBJ2-7, with TRBD1 matching 7 bases. Germline values: CDR1 WNHNN, CDR2 SYGVQD (reference sequence). V dropped 2 bases and J dropped 7; count of bases not matched to a gene: 5. This CDR3 region has 13 residues. The CDR3 loop is CASSETGAKEQYF. For the CDR3, the DNA is TGCGCCAGCAGTGAGACAGGGGCCAAGGAGCAGTACTTC.

The V and J genes are TRBV28 and TRBJ1-1; no definite D call. The CDR3 extends over 13 amino acids. Per the germline V gene, CDR1 is MDHEN and CDR2 is SYDVKM. Trimming cost V 3 bases and J 5 bases, with 10 bases left between them. CDR3 protein: CASSFPPGTEAFF. CDR3 bases: TGTGCCAGCAGTTTTCCCCCGGGTACTGAAGCTTTCTTT. The full variable domain, completed using reference TRBV28 and TRBJ1-1, is DVKVTQSSRYLVKRTGEKVFLECVQDMDHENMFWYRQDPGLGLRLIYFSYDVKMKEKGDIPEGYSVSREKKERFSLILESASTNQTSMYLCASSFPPGTEAFFGQGTRLTVV.

The chain joins TRBV5-4 to TRBJ2-4; 12 nucleotides match TRBD2. This CDR3 region has 13 residues. Germline CDR1 is SGHNT and CDR2 is YYREEE (reference sequence). V lost 6 bases to trimming and J lost 9 bases; unmatched junction nucleotides: 4. CDR3 region: CASTLAGGGIQYF. As DNA, the CDR3 is TGTGCCAGCACACTAGCGGGGGGCGGCATTCAGTACTTC.

The CDR3 loop reads CASSPRPWSDTGELFF. CDR3 DNA: TGTGCCAGCAGCCCTAGACCTTGGTCGGACACCGGGGAGCTGTTTTTT. This chain joins TRBV7-6 and TRBJ2-2; D remains unclear. Trimming removed 5 bases at V and 3 bases at J, with 16 bases between. The CDR3 runs to 16 residues. CDR1 and CDR2 from the germline V gene are SGHVS and FNYEAQ.

V gene TRBV15 combines with J gene TRBJ1-1; possibly TRBD1 for D (5 bases). Trimming took off 1 base at V and 5 bases at J, with 11 bases between the two ends. The CDR3 totals 14 residues. Germline V gene data show CDR1 as LNHNV and CDR2 as YYDKDF (reference sequence). CDR3 amino acids: CATSRGRGVTEAFF. CDR3 coding DNA: TGTGCCACCAGCAGAGGGCGGGGGGTAACTGAAGCTTTCTTT.

CDR3 bases: TGTGCCAGCAGCTCCAGACAGGGGGTAGGGTACGAGCAGTACTTC. It encodes CASSSRQGVGYEQYF. The chain joins TRBV7-9 to TRBJ2-7; 9 bases are shared with TRBD1. Looked up from germline, CDR1 is SEHNR and CDR2 is FQNEAQ (reference sequence). J was trimmed by 4 bases and V by 4 bases; bases with no gene match: 8. The CDR3 is 15 amino acids.

This chain connects TRBV5-1 to TRBJ2-3, with no clear D. Germline CDR1 SGHRS, CDR2 YFSETQ. Between the trimmed V and J ends, which lost 5 bases and 5 bases, there was a span of 18 bases. CDR3 length: 15 residues. CDR3 amino acids: CASRPRPMTGDTQYF. The CDR3 DNA sequence: TGCGCCAGCAGACCAAGACCCATGACGGGAGATACGCAGTATTTT.

Regarding this clone: At the DNA level, this CDR3 is encoded by other sequences in the same sample as well. This chain's CDR3 is CSVSENYGYTF. The CDR3 nucleotides read TGCAGCGTTTCGGAGAACTATGGCTACACCTTC. V gene TRBV29-1 combines with J gene TRBJ1-2, with D unclear. This CDR3 is built from 11 residues. Germline assignment: CDR1 SQVTM and CDR2 ANQGSEA. Between the trimmed V and J ends, which lost 5 bases and 2 bases, there was a span of 6 bases. Filled out from reference TRBV29-1 and TRBJ1-2, the complete variable domain reads SAVISQKPSRDICQRGTSLTIQCQVDSQVTMMFWYRQQPGQSLTLIATANQGSEATYESGFVIDKFPISRPNLTFSTLTVSNMSPEDSSIYLCSVSENYGYTFGSGTRLTVV.

The chain carries TRBV19 and TRBJ1-2, with D tentatively TRBD1 (5 bases). The germline CDR1 and CDR2 sequences are LNHDA and SQIVND (reference sequence). The CDR3 is made up of 13 amino acids. V lost 2 bases, J lost 6 bases, and 10 bases lay in between. CDR3 nucleotide sequence: TGTGCCAGTAGTATAAGGGGAATGGATGGCTACACCTTC. Protein: CASSIRGMDGYTF.

The rearrangement joins TRBV5-1 to TRBJ1-4; possible D gene TRBD1, 5 bases. Germline V lookup: CDR1 SGHRS, CDR2 YFSETQ. This CDR3 contains 15 residues. With 4 bases removed from V and 8 bases from J, the gap between germline ends came to 18 bases. The CDR3 region has the DNA TGCGCCAGCAGCCCGGGCAGGTCAGGGAGGGAAAAACTGTTTTTT. Protein product: CASSPGRSGREKLFF.

The chain uses TRBV4-3 and TRBJ1-3; D is unresolved. The CDR3 length is 13 residues. V lost 4 bases, J lost 1 base, and 5 bases lay in between. Germline V gene lookup returns CDR1 LGHNA and CDR2 YSLEER. The CDR3 sequence is CASSLNSGNTIYF. DNA of the CDR3: TGCGCCAGCAGCCTCAATTCTGGAAACACCATATATTTT.

This chain links TRBV5-8 with TRBJ2-5; 14 bases are shared with TRBD2. CDR3 length: 16 residues. V shed 4 bases and J 2 bases; nucleotides not matched to a gene: 4. CDR1 SGHTS and CDR2 YDEGEE come from the germline V gene. CDR3 nucleotides: TGTGCCAGCAGCAGAGGACTAGCGGGGGGACAAGAGACCCAGTACTTC. Amino acid sequence: CASSRGLAGGQETQYF.

The gene calls are TRBV4-2 and TRBJ1-1; D is possibly TRBD1 (5 bases). V gave up 1 base and J gave up 1 base, with 7 bases separating them. Per germline, CDR1 LGHNA and CDR2 YNFKEQ. CDR3 length: 14 amino acids. The CDR3 DNA reads as TGTGCCAGCAGCCAAGCAGGGCGGAACACTGAAGCTTTCTTT. As protein: CASSQAGRNTEAFF.

This clone showed up just a few times. V gene TRBV6-5 combines with J gene TRBJ1-1, with D perhaps matching TRBD1 (6 bases). This CDR3 spans 13 amino acids. V gave up 6 bases and J gave up 6 bases, with 14 bases separating them. From germline, CDR1 is MNHEY and CDR2 SVGAGI. The DNA for the CDR3 is TGTGCCAGCAGCCTCCAGGGGACGGCTGAAGCTTTCTTT. It is translated as CASSLQGTAEAFF.

With regard to this clone: The junction departs from the called germline gene at one end, perhaps through a read error. The chain combines TRBV7-9 with TRBJ1-1; the D gene is possibly TRBD1 (5 bases). Germline CDR1 and CDR2: SEHNR and FQNEAQ (reference sequence). The CDR3 spans 15 residues. The CDR3 region is CSSSGASRVNTEAFF. Here the CDR3 DNA reads TGTTCCAGCAGCGGGGCCTCCCGAGTGAACACTGAAGCTTTCTTT.

This chain connects TRBV6-4 to TRBJ2-2; TRBD1 is a possible D gene (5 bases). The V gene's germline CDR1 is MRHNA and CDR2 SNTAGT. This CDR3 has 16 residues. Between the trimmed V and J ends, which lost 2 bases and 2 bases, there was a span of 12 bases. CDR3 region: CASSDAIDSNTGELFF. The CDR3 DNA sequence: TGTGCCAGCAGTGACGCGATCGACAGTAACACCGGGGAGCTGTTTTTT.

The sample holds one count of this clone. This chain links TRBV19 with TRBJ1-2; the D gene is possibly TRBD1 (6 bases). Looked up from germline, CDR1 is LNHDA and CDR2 is SQIVND (reference sequence). V lost 5 bases, J lost 4 bases, and 11 bases lay in between. This CDR3 has 13 residues. In nucleotides, the CDR3 is TGTGCCAGTAGTCCCCAAGGGGGCTATGGCTACACCTTC. It encodes CASSPQGGYGYTF. The full variable domain, in which reference TRBV19 and TRBJ1-2 provide the parts outside the CDR3, is DGGITQSPKYLFRKEGQNVTLSCEQNLNHDAMYWYRQDPGQGLRLIYYSQIVNDFQKGDIAEGYSVSREKKESFPLTVTSAQKNPTAFYLCASSPQGGYGYTFGSGTRLTVV.

This clone was observed a single time. The rearrangement uses TRBV5-6 and TRBJ2-7; tentative D call: TRBD1 (5 bases). This CDR3 has 16 residues. The V gene lost 2 bases and the J gene lost 6 bases, with 21 bases spanning the gap. Germline V gene data show CDR1 as SGHDT and CDR2 as YYEEEE. CDR3 nucleotide sequence: TGTGCCAGCAGCTTACGCCGAGGACCAGGGTTCGGCGAGCAGTACTTC. This sequence encodes CASSLRRGPGFGEQYF.